A single sample is the source of the 14 T cell receptor beta chains below, sequenced in a study of post-analysis software for immune sequencing data. Overall study findings and caveats: Comparison of patients with controls showed roughly five TRBV segments more frequent in patients, TRBV5-6, TRBV5-1 and TRBV20-1 among them.

Unique molecular identifiers were built into the TCR beta cDNA libraries. TCRdb re-derived calls from the PCR reads in MiXCR, one entry per CDR3 protein. The sample contains some 240,000 distinct CDR3 sequences, 36% of which appear only once. These receptors have no known antigen. The sequenced material came from blood. Every receptor here comes from a girl aged 5-17 years with multiple sclerosis.

This clonotype showed up many times. This chain uses TRBV12-3 or TRBV12-4 with TRBJ1-5; D is possibly TRBD1 (5 bases). CDR3 size: 13 residues. V was trimmed by 6 bases and J by 4 bases, leaving 10 bases between them. The CDR3, as DNA: TGTGCCAGCAGCGACAGAATGAATCAGCCCCAGCATTTT. Its protein product is CASSDRMNQPQHF.

The CDR3 DNA reads as TGTGCCGCCTCCAACGGGGCTAGCGGGGGGGCAGATACGCAGTATTTT. Translated, it gives CAASNGASGGADTQYF. The rearrangement links TRBV15 to TRBJ2-3; 12 bases line up with TRBD2. The germline V gene has CDR1 LNHNV and CDR2 YYDKDF (reference sequence). The CDR3 is made up of 16 amino acids. Trimming took 11 bases from V and 4 from J; bases not matched to a gene: 13. The variable domain in full, with the rest retrieved from reference TRBV15 and TRBJ2-3, is DAMVIQNPRYQVTQFGKPVTLSCSQTLNHNVMYWYQQKSSQAPKLLFHYYDKDFNNEADTPDNFQSRRPNTSFCFLDIRSPGLGDTAMYLCAASNGASGGADTQYFGPGTRLTVL.

This clonotype was counted ten times or more. The rearrangement uses TRBV20-1 and TRBJ1-1; D might be TRBD1 (6 bases). Deletions cut 4 bases from V and 1 base from J, with 16 bases between. Per germline, CDR1 DFQATT and CDR2 SNEGSKA (reference sequence). CDR3 length equals 15 residues. This CDR3 reads CSATSWGGRNTEAFF. CDR3 in DNA: TGCAGTGCTACCTCCTGGGGGGGGCGGAACACTGAAGCTTTCTTT.

In this sample, this clonotype turned up a few times. V gene TRBV12-3 or TRBV12-4 combines with J gene TRBJ1-3; unclear D gene. The CDR3 extends over 13 amino acids. V dropped 2 bases and J dropped 3 bases, with 5 bases sitting between them. In DNA form, the CDR3 reads TGTGCCAGCAGTTTAAGACGTGGAAACACCATATATTTT. This codes for CASSLRRGNTIYF.

The V call is TRBV10-3, the J call TRBJ1-5, with a weak D call TRBD1 (5 bases). Trimming removed 7 bases at V and 4 bases at J, with 20 bases between. CDR1 is ENHRY, CDR2 SYGVKD, per germline. The CDR3 totals 16 residues. CDR3: CAIIVRQPGKNQPQHF. The CDR3 nucleotides are TGTGCCATCATCGTTAGACAGCCCGGGAAGAATCAGCCCCAGCATTTT.

The rearrangement joins TRBV12-3 or TRBV12-4 to TRBJ1-4; maybe TRBD1 (6 bases). This CDR3 comprises 14 residues. Trimming removed 6 bases from V and 4 bases from J, with 12 bases in between. The chain's CDR3 is CASRPGTINEKLFF. The CDR3 bases are TGTGCCAGCAGACCCGGGACAATTAATGAAAAACTGTTTTTT.

The chain carries TRBV5-1 and TRBJ1-1; tentative D call: TRBD1 (6 bases). V dropped 4 bases and J dropped 3 bases, with 19 bases sitting between them. Germline CDR1 SGHRS, CDR2 YFSETQ. The CDR3 totals 16 residues. CDR3 in amino acids: CASSPGAGVTDTEAFF. The DNA for the CDR3 is TGCGCCAGCAGCCCTGGCGCAGGGGTTACGGACACTGAAGCTTTCTTT. Variable domain in full (rest from reference TRBV5-1 and TRBJ1-1): KAGVTQTPRYLIKTRGQQVTLSCSPISGHRSVSWYQQTPGQGLQFLFEYFSETQRNKGNFPGRFSGRQFSNSRSEMNVSTLELGDSALYLCASSPGAGVTDTEAFFGQGTRLTVV.

This clonotype was detected ten times or more. The chain couples TRBV5-1 to TRBJ2-5, with TRBD2 matching over 14 bases. V trimming: 0 bases; J trimming: 6 bases; junction bases outside the gene matches: 4. Per the germline V gene, CDR1 is SGHRS and CDR2 is YFSETQ. CDR3 length: 16 amino acids. The CDR3 here is CASSLGLAGGPQTQYF. For the CDR3, the DNA is TGCGCCAGCAGCTTGGGACTAGCGGGGGGGCCGCAGACCCAGTACTTC.

This clonotype appeared a few times. V is TRBV20-1 and J is TRBJ1-2; a possible D gene is TRBD1 (6 bases). This CDR3 has 12 residues. The germline V gene has CDR1 DFQATT and CDR2 SNEGSKA (reference sequence). The CDR3 sequence: CSADMGAPGYTF. DNA for the CDR3: TGCAGCGCGGACATGGGGGCCCCAGGCTACACCTTC.

This clonotype was seen more than once but under ten times. The V call is TRBV20-1, the J call TRBJ1-6, with unresolved D. V shed 3 bases and J shed 13 bases, with 25 bases lying between them. Germline CDR1 and CDR2: DFQATT and SNEGSKA (reference sequence). This CDR3 has 16 residues. As DNA, the CDR3 is TGCAGTGCTAGCGGTAACACGAGACGGGCCCGGGATCCCCTCCACTTT. Its protein product is CSASGNTRRARDPLHF.

Remarks on this clonotype: A much more abundant neighbour one base away suggests this may be a read error. The CDR3 nucleotides are TGTGCCAGCAGTTACTCGAGACGAGCGGAGTACCAAGAGACCCAGTACTTC. Translated, it gives CASSYSRRAEYQETQYF. This chain links TRBV6-2 or TRBV6-3 with TRBJ2-5, with a weak D call TRBD2 (5 bases). Germline V gene lookup returns CDR1 MNHEY and CDR2 SVGEGT. V gave up 0 bases and J gave up 0 bases, with 14 bases separating them. The CDR3 contains 17 residues.

The chain recombines TRBV24-1 with TRBJ2-2, with D perhaps TRBD1 or TRBD2 (5 bases each). The CDR3 totals 15 residues. Germline loops: CDR1 KGHDR, CDR2 SFDVKD. V lost 4 bases to trimming and J lost 4 bases, with 12 bases between them. As DNA, the CDR3 is TGTGCCACCAGTGACGCCGGGACGATCACCGGGGAGCTGTTTTTT. Translated: CATSDAGTITGELFF.

This chain joins TRBV3-1 and TRBJ1-1; D is undetermined. CDR1 is LGHDT, CDR2 YNNKEL, per germline (reference sequence). The CDR3 spans 16 residues. V lost 2 bases and J lost 1, with 14 bases in between. For the CDR3, the DNA is TGTGCCAGCAGCCAAAACGGACCAAGACAGAACACTGAAGCTTTCTTT. Its protein product is CASSQNGPRQNTEAFF.

At least ten counts were recorded for this clonotype. The chain employs TRBV12-5 and TRBJ2-1; no definite D call. The CDR3 has 15 amino acids. V gave up 6 bases and J gave up 7 bases, with 19 bases separating them. Germline CDR1 is LGHNT and CDR2 is FRNRAP. As DNA, the CDR3 is TGTGCTAGTGGGTGGGCAAATTCGCCGAGGAATGAGCAGTTCTTC. Residues: CASGWANSPRNEQFF.